This is a list of T cell receptor beta chains from one sample in a study of spatial heterogeneity in lung cancer. TCRdb called the 5' RACE reads again in MiXCR, with one record for every CDR3 protein. The sample holds 45,000 to 65,000 distinct CDR3 sequences, around 7% seen once. Sequencing was performed on PBMCs, taken at follow-up. The receptors were gathered from a female donor with early-stage non-small cell lung cancer. CDR3s include the opening cysteine and the closing phenylalanine or tryptophan. Size tells how often a clone was seen (once, few, many) or the class of an expanded clone, and some rows leave it out.

clone size,J gene,V gene,CDR3 protein
many,TRBJ2-7,TRBV18,CASSGQGYEQYF
many,TRBJ2-6,TRBV9,CASSAQYGANVLTF
many,TRBJ2-2,TRBV12-3/TRBV12-4,CASSPTSGGAGELFF
-,TRBJ2-5,TRBV6-2/TRBV6-3,CASRPTGTETQYF
-,TRBJ2-7,TRBV7-2,CASSWVAVQSSYEQYF
few,TRBJ2-7,TRBV6-2/TRBV6-3,CASSYPTSTLASSYEQYF
-,TRBJ2-7,TRBV20-1,CSAREPTLGYEQYF
many,TRBJ2-7,TRBV7-9,CASSLADGRDPYEQYF
many,TRBJ2-5,TRBV5-6,CASILKGTQYF
many,TRBJ2-7,TRBV27,CASSPRQGSASSYEQYF
-,TRBJ1-1,TRBV10-2,CASNWDGSNTEAFF
many,TRBJ1-1,TRBV5-4,CASSRGQGRSGTEAFF
-,TRBJ2-1,TRBV9,CASSVGQGNDNEQFF